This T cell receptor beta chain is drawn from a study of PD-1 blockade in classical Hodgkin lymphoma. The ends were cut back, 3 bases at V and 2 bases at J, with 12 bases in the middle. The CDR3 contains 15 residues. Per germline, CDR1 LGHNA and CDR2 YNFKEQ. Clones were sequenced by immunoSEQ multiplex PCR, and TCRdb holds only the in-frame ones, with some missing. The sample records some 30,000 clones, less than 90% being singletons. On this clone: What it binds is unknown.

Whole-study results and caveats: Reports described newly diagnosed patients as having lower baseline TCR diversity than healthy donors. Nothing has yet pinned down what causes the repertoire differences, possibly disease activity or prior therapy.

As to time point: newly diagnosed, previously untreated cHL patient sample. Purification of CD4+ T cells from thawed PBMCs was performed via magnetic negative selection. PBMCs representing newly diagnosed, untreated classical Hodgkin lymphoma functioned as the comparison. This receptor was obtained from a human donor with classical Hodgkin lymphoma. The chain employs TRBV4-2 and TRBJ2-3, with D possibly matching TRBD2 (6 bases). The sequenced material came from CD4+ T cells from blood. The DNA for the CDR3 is TGTGCCAGCAGCCACTCTAGCGCGCACACAGATACGCAGTATTTT. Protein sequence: CASSHSSAHTDTQYF.